This T cell receptor (beta chain) was documented in a study of T cells after yellow fever vaccination. Study context: When fractions had low cell numbers, they were prepared with SMART-Seq v4 Ultra Low Input. Study-wide results and caveats: Peak timing came faster in the weaker secondary response, day 5 versus 15. Among all clonotypes, a small share was observed in both CD4 and CD8 compartments.

Looked up from germline, CDR1 is MNHEY and CDR2 is SVGAGI. Trimming took 8 bases from V and 5 from J, leaving 9 bases between them. The CDR3 has 11 residues. Points on this clonotype: Its specificity is unknown.

Template-switching 5'RACE yielded the TCR cDNA; a universal primer site and UMIs were added in the process. TCRdb re-called the 5' RACE reads through MiXCR, storing one row per CDR3 protein. The data contain around 100,000 distinct CDR3 sequences, approximately 6.3% of them singletons. The sample in question was CD8+ T cells sorted from PBMCs, obtained 10 days after the yellow fever booster vaccination. The receptor comes from a man between 18 and 29 years old who received the YFV17D yellow fever vaccine. V usage is TRBV6-5 and J usage is TRBJ1-1; D remains unclear. For the CDR3, the DNA is TGTGCCAGCGCTCGGTATACTGAAGCTTTCTTT. It codes for CASARYTEAFF.